This T cell receptor beta chain was sequenced in a study of blood T cell repertoires in COVID-19. Enrollees, about 18 to 95 years old, lived in roughly 24 US areas. Each participant's cohort was designated according to participant-reported clinical history. With 5 bases clipped from V and 5 bases from J, the junction kept 5 bases outside the gene matches. The CDR3 runs 13 residues. CDR1 is SGHTA, CDR2 FQGNSA, per germline. The assay was immunoSEQ multiplex PCR, and TCRdb's table has in-frame clones only and misses some. The sample holds over 300,000 clones, 70% to 90% seen once. The chain employs TRBV7-2 and TRBJ1-1; 7 bases align to TRBD1. The receptor was isolated from a man aged 30 to 45 who had recovered from COVID-19. Input material: PBMCs or T cells enriched from blood (not recorded which). CDR3 protein: CASSPLTGTEAFF. In DNA, the CDR3 is TGTGCCAGCAGCCCCCTGACAGGGACTGAAGCTTTCTTT.